This TCR beta chain stems from a study of siplizumab effects on memory and regulatory T cells. Profiling relied on immunoSEQ multiplex PCR, and the TCRdb table lists in-frame clones only, not all of them. Among about 26,000 clones listed, approximately 82% were seen once. The specimen sequenced was memory CD4+ T cells sorted from blood. The TCR sequence derives from a human donor in good health.

The CDR3 region has the DNA TGTGCCAGTAGTTTGACAGGGGTTAATGAAAAACTGTTTTTT. It specifies CASSLTGVNEKLFF. The V call is TRBV19, the J call TRBJ1-4; 8 bases match TRBD1. CDR3 length: 14 amino acids. Germline V gives CDR1 LNHDA, CDR2 SQIVND (reference sequence). V gave up 5 bases and J gave up 4 bases; unmatched junction bases: 3.